This T cell receptor (beta chain) was documented in a study of T-cell memory formation after mild COVID-19. As for the study in general: TCR clusters were largely donor specific. Study results and caveats: Later expanders leaned CD4+, whereas clones that contracted between day 15 and 85 were balanced CD4/CD8.

MiXCR was run by TCRdb on the 5' RACE reads, yielding one entry per CDR3 protein. The sample comprises about 560,000 distinct CDR3 sequences, roughly a sixth of which are singletons, and roughly 7.7% rests with the top ten. For this clonotype: What it binds is not known.

V lost 1 base and J lost 4, with 10 bases in between. This CDR3 is 14 amino acids long. Input material: PBMCs or a T cell subset sorted from them (not recorded which). This chain uses TRBV12-3 or TRBV12-4 with TRBJ1-1, with a tentative D call TRBD1 (6 bases). The clonotype comes from an adult woman who had mild COVID-19 (a few samples of this study predate the infection). Cell type and time point are not known. In DNA form, the CDR3 reads TGTGCCAGCAGTTTAGGGGGGGCGGCCACTGAAGCTTTCTTT. Translation gives CASSLGGAATEAFF.